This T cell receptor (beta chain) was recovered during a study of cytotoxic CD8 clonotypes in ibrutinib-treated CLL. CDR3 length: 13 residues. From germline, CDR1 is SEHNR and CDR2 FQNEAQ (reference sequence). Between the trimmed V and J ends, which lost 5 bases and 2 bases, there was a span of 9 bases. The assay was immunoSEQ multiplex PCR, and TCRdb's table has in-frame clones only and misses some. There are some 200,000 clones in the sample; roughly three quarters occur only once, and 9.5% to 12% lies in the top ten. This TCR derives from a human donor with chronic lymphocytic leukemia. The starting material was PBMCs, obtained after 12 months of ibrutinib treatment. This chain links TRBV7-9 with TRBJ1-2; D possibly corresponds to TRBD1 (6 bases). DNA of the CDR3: TGTGCCAGCAGCCGGGACACAAACTATGGCTACACCTTC. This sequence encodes CASSRDTNYGYTF. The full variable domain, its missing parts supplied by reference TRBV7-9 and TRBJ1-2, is DTGVSQNPRHKITKRGQNVTFRCDPISEHNRLYWYRQTLGQGPEFLTYFQNEAQLEKSRLLSDRFSAERPKGSFSTLEIQRTEQGDSAMYLCASSRDTNYGYTFGSGTRLTVV.